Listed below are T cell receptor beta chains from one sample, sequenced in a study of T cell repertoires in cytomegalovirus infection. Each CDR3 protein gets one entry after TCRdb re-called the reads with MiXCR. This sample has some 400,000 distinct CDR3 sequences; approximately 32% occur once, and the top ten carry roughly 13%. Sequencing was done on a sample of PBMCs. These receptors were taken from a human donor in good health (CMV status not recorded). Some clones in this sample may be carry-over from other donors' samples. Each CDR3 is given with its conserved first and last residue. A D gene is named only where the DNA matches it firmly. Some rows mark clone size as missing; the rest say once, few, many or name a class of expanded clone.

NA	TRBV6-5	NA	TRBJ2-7	TGTGCCAGCACCCCAGTGAGGACATGGAAGGAGTACGAGCAGTACTTC	CASTPVRTWKEYEQYF
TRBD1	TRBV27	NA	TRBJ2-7	TGTGCCAGCAGGGCCGACTGGGACAGGGGTTCCTACGAGCAGTACTTC	CASRADWDRGSYEQYF
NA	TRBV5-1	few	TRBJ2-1	TGCGCCAGCACCCTACAAACCGGGACTGGGAACAATGAGCAGTTCTTC	CASTLQTGTGNNEQFF
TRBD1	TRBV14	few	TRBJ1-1	TGTGCCAGCAGCCAGGGGACAGGGGTCATGAACACTGAAGCTTTCTTT	CASSQGTGVMNTEAFF
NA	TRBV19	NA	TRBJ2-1	TGTGCCAGTAGTGAACAGTGGAGGGCTAGCCGGGAGCAGTTCTTC	CASSEQWRASREQFF
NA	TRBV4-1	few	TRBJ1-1	TGCGCCAGCAGCCAAAGGGGGAGGGCGAACACTGAAGCTTTCTTT	CASSQRGRANTEAFF
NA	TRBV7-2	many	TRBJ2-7	TGTGCCAGCAGCGGCGGTGGGGGGCCCTACGAGCAGTACTTC	CASSGGGGPYEQYF
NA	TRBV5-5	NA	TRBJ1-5	TGTGCCAGCAGCTTCGGGGCACTTAGCAATCAGCCCCAGCATTTT	CASSFGALSNQPQHF
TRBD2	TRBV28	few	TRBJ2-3	TGTGCCAGCAGCACGGGGACTAGCGGGGGGTTCACAGATACGCAGTATTTT	CASSTGTSGGFTDTQYF
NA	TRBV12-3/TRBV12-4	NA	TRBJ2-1	TGTGCCAGCAGTTCTAGGTGGTCCTACAATGAGCAGTTCTTC	CASSSRWSYNEQFF
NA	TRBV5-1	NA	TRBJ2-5	TGCGCCAGCAGTCAAGCCCACAGGGAGATTCGAGAGACCCAGTACTTC	CASSQAHREIRETQYF
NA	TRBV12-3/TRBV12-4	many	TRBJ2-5	TGTGCCAGCAGTTTATTGTGGCGTCTGGAGGAGACCCAGTACTTC	CASSLLWRLEETQYF
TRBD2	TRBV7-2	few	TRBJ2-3	TGTGCCAGCAGCTCAAGACTAGCCGGAGATACGCAGTATTTT	CASSSRLAGDTQYF
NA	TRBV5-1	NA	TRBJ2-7	TGCGCCAGCAGACCCGGGTGGGGGCAACGGTACGAGCAGTACTTC	CASRPGWGQRYEQYF
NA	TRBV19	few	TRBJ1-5	TGTGCCAGTAGAGGGCTCGACAGGCTAAATCAGCCCCAGCATTTT	CASRGLDRLNQPQHF
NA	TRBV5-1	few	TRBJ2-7	TGCGCCAGCAGCCCCCGGGACGGAGAAGAGCAGTACTTC	CASSPRDGEEQYF
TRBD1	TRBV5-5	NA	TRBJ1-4	TGTGCCAGCAGCTTGGATTGGCAGGGGGCACACTTAGGAAATGAAAAACTGTTTTTT	CASSLDWQGAHLGNEKLFF
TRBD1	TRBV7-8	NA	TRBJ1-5	TGTGCCAGAAGCTCGACAGGGGGTTGTTTCGGCAATCAGCCCCAGCATTTT	CARSSTGGCFGNQPQHF
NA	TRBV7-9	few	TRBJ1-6	TGTGCCAGCAGCTTAATGGGACCGAACGACCCCCTCCACTTT	CASSLMGPNDPLHF
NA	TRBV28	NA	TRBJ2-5	TGTGCCAGCAGTCGTGACAGGATAGAGACCCAGTACTTC	CASSRDRIETQYF
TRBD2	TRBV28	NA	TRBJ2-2	TGTGCCAGCAGTTTACGGGGGGGCCGTGGCACCGGGGAGCTGTTTTTT	CASSLRGGRGTGELFF
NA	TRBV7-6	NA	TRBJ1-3	TGTGCCAGCAGCCATTTAAGCTCTGGAAACACCATATATTTT	CASSHLSSGNTIYF
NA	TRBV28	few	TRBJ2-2	TGTGCCAGCACCAGGTGGGACACCGGGGAGCTGTTTTTT	CASTRWDTGELFF
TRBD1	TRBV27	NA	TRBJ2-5	TGTGCCAGCAGTAGTCAGGGACAGGGTGTGGGGACCCAGTACTTC	CASSSQGQGVGTQYF
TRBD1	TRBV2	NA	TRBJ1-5	TGTGCCAGCAGTGAAGCGACAGGGGTCGGTCAGCCCCAGCATTTT	CASSEATGVGQPQHF
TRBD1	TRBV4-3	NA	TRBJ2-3	TGCGCCAGCAGCCAAGACAGGGACAGGGGGGGCGCAGATACGCAGTATTTT	CASSQDRDRGGADTQYF
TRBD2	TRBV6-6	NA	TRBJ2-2	TGTGCCAGCAGTTACTCGGGGAGGGGCACCGGGGAGCTGTTTTTT	CASSYSGRGTGELFF
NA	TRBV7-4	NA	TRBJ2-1	TGTGCCAGCAGCTTAGAGGGATTAGAGCAGTTCTTC	CASSLEGLEQFF
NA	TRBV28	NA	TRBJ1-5	TGTGCCAGCAATTACGGGAGCTTTAGCAATCAGCCCCAGCATTTT	CASNYGSFSNQPQHF
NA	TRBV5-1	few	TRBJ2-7	TGCGCCAGCAGCGCTGCTAGAGACGGACAAGGGTACGAGCAGTACTTC	CASSAARDGQGYEQYF
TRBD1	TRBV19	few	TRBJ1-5	TGTGCCAGTAGTGACAGGGGGCGAGCGGTCAATCAGCCCCAGCATTTT	CASSDRGRAVNQPQHF
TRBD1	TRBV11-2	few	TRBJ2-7	TGTGCCAGCAGCTTCGACAGGGGTAACGAGCAGTACTTC	CASSFDRGNEQYF
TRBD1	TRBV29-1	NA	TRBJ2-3	TGCAGCGTTGCGAGGGGGCCTTCAGATACGCAGTATTTT	CSVARGPSDTQYF
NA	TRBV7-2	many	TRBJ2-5	TGTGCCAGCAGCGGTGGGGGTTTGGAGACCCAGTACTTC	CASSGGGLETQYF
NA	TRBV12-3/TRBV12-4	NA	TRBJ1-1	TGTGCCAGCAGTTTTGGGGTAGCGACTGAAGCTTTCTTT	CASSFGVATEAFF
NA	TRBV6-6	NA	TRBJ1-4	TGTGCCAGCGCGGTTGGGGGATCTAATGAAAAACTGTTTTTT	CASAVGGSNEKLFF
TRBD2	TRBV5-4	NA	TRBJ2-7	TGTGCCAGCAGCTTGGAGCGGGGGGGCCACAACGAGCAGTACTTC	CASSLERGGHNEQYF
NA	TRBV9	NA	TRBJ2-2	TGTGCCAGCAGCGTACGGGGGACCGGGGAGCTGTTTTTT	CASSVRGTGELFF
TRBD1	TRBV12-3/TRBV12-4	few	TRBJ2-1	TGTGCCAGCGGGAGACAGGGCAATGAGCAGTTCTTC	CASGRQGNEQFF
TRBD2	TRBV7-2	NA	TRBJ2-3	TGTGCCAGCAGCTCGATGCTAGCGGGGCTCAGCACAGATACGCAGTATTTT	CASSSMLAGLSTDTQYF
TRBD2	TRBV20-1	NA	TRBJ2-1	TGCAGTGCTAGGACCACGGTCGGGGGGTACTACAATGAGCAGTTCTTC	CSARTTVGGYYNEQFF
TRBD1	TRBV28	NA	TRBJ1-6	TGTGCCAGCAGTCTAAGCAGGGGGGTGATGAAACCCCTCCACTTT	CASSLSRGVMKPLHF
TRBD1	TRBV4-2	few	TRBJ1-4	TGTGCCAGCAGCCATCCCCAGGGGGCAGTTAATGAAAAACTGTTTTTT	CASSHPQGAVNEKLFF
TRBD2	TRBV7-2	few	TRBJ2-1	TGTGCCAGCAGCTTAAAAGGTAGAGCGGGGGTCTCCTACAATGAGCAGTTCTTC	CASSLKGRAGVSYNEQFF
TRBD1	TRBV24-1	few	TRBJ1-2	TGTGCCACCAGCGGGACAGGGTTAGGCTACACCTTC	CATSGTGLGYTF
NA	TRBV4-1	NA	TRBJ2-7	TGCGCCAGCAGCCAGGGGAGCGCATCCGGAGCGAATATCAACTACGAGCAGTACTTC	CASSQGSASGANINYEQYF
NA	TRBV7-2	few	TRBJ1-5	TGTGCCAGCAGCTTAGGCTTGGGCACCCACTATAGCAATCAGCCCCAGCATTTT	CASSLGLGTHYSNQPQHF